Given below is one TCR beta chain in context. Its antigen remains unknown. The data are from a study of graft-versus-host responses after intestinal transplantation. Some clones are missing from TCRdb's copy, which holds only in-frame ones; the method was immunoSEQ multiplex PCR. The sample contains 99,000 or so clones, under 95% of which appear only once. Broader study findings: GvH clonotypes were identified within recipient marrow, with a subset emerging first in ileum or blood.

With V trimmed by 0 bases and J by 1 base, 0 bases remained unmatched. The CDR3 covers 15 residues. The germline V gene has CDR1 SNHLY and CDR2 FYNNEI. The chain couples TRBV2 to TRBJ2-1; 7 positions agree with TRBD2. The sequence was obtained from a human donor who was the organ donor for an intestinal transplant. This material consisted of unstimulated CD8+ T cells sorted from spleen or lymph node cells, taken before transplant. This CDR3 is CASSEAGGSYNEQFF. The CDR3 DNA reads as TGTGCCAGCAGTGAAGCGGGGGGGTCCTACAATGAGCAGTTCTTC.